What follows are 9 T cell receptor beta chains derived from one specimen sequenced in a study of cytomegalovirus exposure and HLA in healthy donors. The PCR made use of 60 Vbeta and 13 Jbeta primers. Profiled with immunoSEQ multiplex PCR; TCRdb holds only in-frame clones, not every one. The sample carries about 140,000 clones, around 73% recorded once. The sample was PBMCs. These receptors all stem from a female donor in good health and CMV-seronegative.

The V and J genes are TRBV13 and TRBJ2-1; the match to TRBD2 covers 13 bases. Germline trimming cut 2 bases from V and 7 bases from J; bases unmatched to any gene: 8. CDR1 and CDR2 from the germline V gene are PRHDT and FYEKMQ (reference sequence). The CDR3 covers 17 residues. The CDR3 protein is CASSLWAGLAGVNEQFF. Written as DNA, the CDR3 is TGTGCCAGCAGCTTATGGGCTGGACTAGCGGGAGTTAATGAGCAGTTCTTC.

The V call is TRBV7-8, the J call TRBJ1-5; possibly TRBD1 for D (6 bases). V dropped 1 base and J dropped 6 bases, with 16 bases sitting between them. Germline assignment: CDR1 SGHVS and CDR2 FQNEAQ. CDR3 size: 16 residues. The CDR3 region has the DNA TGTGCCAGCAGCTTAGTGGGCCAGGGGTCGGCTCAGCCCCAGCATTTT. Its protein is CASSLVGQGSAQPQHF.

The V gene is TRBV9, the J gene TRBJ2-7, with 7 bases identical to TRBD1. Germline CDR1 is SGDLS and CDR2 is YYNGEE. CDR3 length: 15 residues. J lost 2 bases, V lost 0 bases, and 5 bases had no gene match. Here the CDR3 DNA reads TGTGCCAGCAGCGTAGATACAGGGGAGACCTACGAGCAGTACTTC. Translated, it gives CASSVDTGETYEQYF.

The chain links TRBV5-1 to TRBJ2-2; D perhaps matches TRBD2 (7 bases). The CDR3 has 15 residues. The V end was cut by 4 bases, the J end by 2 bases, with 12 bases between. Germline CDR1 SGHRS, CDR2 YFSETQ. The CDR3 region has the DNA TGCGCCAGCAGCCAGGGGAGGGTAAACACCGGGGAGCTGTTTTTT. Protein: CASSQGRVNTGELFF.

V is TRBV4-1 and J is TRBJ1-4; D uncertain. Germline CDR1 reads MGHRA; CDR2 reads YSYEKL. The ends were cut back, 1 base at V and 0 bases at J, with 6 bases in the middle. The CDR3 extends over 15 amino acids. The CDR3 loop reads CASSQGGPTNEKLFF. CDR3 nucleotides: TGCGCCAGCAGCCAAGGTGGGCCAACTAATGAAAAACTGTTTTTT.

Concerning this clone itself: The sample carries other DNA sequences with the same CDR3. The gene calls are TRBV11-2 and TRBJ1-4; the D is unclear. CDR1 and CDR2 (germline): SGHAT, FQNNGV. With 1 base removed from V and 5 bases from J, the gap between germline ends came to 11 bases. This CDR3 region has 15 residues. DNA for the CDR3: TGTGCCAGCAGCTTAGGGGAGGGTAGGAATGAAAAACTGTTTTTT. This translates into CASSLGEGRNEKLFF.

This clone was observed a single time. The chain links TRBV6-1 to TRBJ2-2; 10 positions agree with TRBD1. Germline CDR1 reads MNHNS; CDR2 reads SASEGT. The CDR3 is 20 amino acids. The J segment lost 0 bases and the V segment lost 2 bases, leaving 12 bases of the junction unmatched. The CDR3 region is CASSEPEDRGTSANTGELFF. CDR3 DNA sequence: TGTGCCAGCAGTGAACCTGAGGACAGGGGGACATCCGCGAACACCGGGGAGCTGTTTTTT.

V is TRBV5-4 and J is TRBJ2-5; 7 bases map to TRBD2. The length of the CDR3 is 14 residues. CDR1 and CDR2 from the germline V gene are SGHNT and YYREEE (reference sequence). Trimming took 0 bases from V and 2 from J; bases not matched to a gene: 1. CDR3 nucleotides: TGTGCCAGCAGCTTGGTGGGGGGGCAAGAGACCCAGTACTTC. Its protein product is CASSLVGGQETQYF.

V gene TRBV30 combines with J gene TRBJ1-2; D is undetermined. The germline CDR1 and CDR2 sequences are GTSNPN and SVGIG (reference sequence). V lost 0 bases, J lost 3 bases, and 5 bases lay in between. There are 12 residues in the CDR3. The CDR3 DNA follows: TGTGCCTGGAGTGTACGAGACTATGGCTACACCTTC. Encoded protein: CAWSVRDYGYTF.